These T cell receptor beta chains were read from a single sample in a study of post-analysis software for immune sequencing data. TCRdb fed the PCR reads into MiXCR, producing one record per CDR3 protein. The table has some 260,000 distinct CDR3 sequences, 36% seen once. The sequencing sample was made of blood. These receptors all stem from a girl between 5 and 17 years old with multiple sclerosis. CDR3s include the opening cysteine and the closing phenylalanine or tryptophan. The listing skips clone size in some rows; elsewhere it reads once, few, many or a size class.

V,size,CDR3
TRBV20-1,few,CSATGTSGPSTDTQYF
TRBV10-2,many,CASSEGSGGTDTQYF
TRBV6-1,many,CASRGTADTQYF
TRBV18,-,CASSPPLTGAQSPLHF
TRBV12-3/TRBV12-4,few,CASSWDLREQFF
TRBV5-1,many,CASSLAGRALDGANVLTF
TRBV20-1,many,CSASGAGADTQYF
TRBV20-1,-,CSGRPGLASHEQFF
TRBV2,few,CASRARTGTVYQPQHF
TRBV29-1,-,CSGADRQETQYF
TRBV7-9,once,CASSSMLGHGYTF
TRBV20-1,many,CSARDGSRGPQETQYF
TRBV10-3,many,CAISDLTGSNSPLHF
TRBV5-1,few,CASSLAVGTWDGYTF
TRBV12-3/TRBV12-4,many,CASSLTAHIQYF
TRBV7-8,-,CASSFRARGGFNEKLFF
TRBV15,many,CATNRTGDYEQYF
TRBV14,-,CASSQKPGQRENTIYF
TRBV5-5,many,CASSLASGRLQYF
TRBV7-2,few,CASSLGLRREQYF
TRBV5-5,-,CASSPRWTRSGGELFF
TRBV6-1,few,CASSRQGRYEQYF
TRBV3-1,-,CASSLEPGLRKMNTEAFF
TRBV27,-,CASSSGTEIYEQYF
TRBV7-2,once,CASSRDSLALNEQFF
TRBV3-1,few,CASSQEEGGTEAFF
TRBV10-3,-,CAISGGEGTETDTQYF
TRBV12-3/TRBV12-4,many,CASSLRGGDSNQPQHF
TRBV20-1,-,CSALPGTSSYNEQYF
TRBV7-8,-,CASSLGVSGMNTEAFF
TRBV4-2,many,CASSRGEASGALAKNIQYF
TRBV5-1,few,CASSGPDRGQRAWGDTQYF
TRBV7-2,-,CASSLNIAGRGEQYF
TRBV29-1,many,CSARRGGSSYNEQFF
TRBV5-1,-,CASSLDSGQAYNEQFF
TRBV9,-,CASSASTGPQETQYF
TRBV29-1,-,CSGRESYNSPLHF
TRBV6-5,-,CASSTTGKLDGYTF
TRBV4-1,many,CASSQRQGNSPLHF
TRBV20-1,many,CSARVSGERELDTQYF
TRBV12-5,-,CASGLRRSGNEQFF
TRBV6-1,once,CASNGPGQGKNVQYF
TRBV24-1,-,CATSDSRQGPLGNTEAFF
TRBV3-1,many,CASSPGLAGGQGSYNEQFF
TRBV4-1,-,CASSQDRGNGYTF
TRBV6-5,few,CASSYGGGNTEAFF
TRBV6-1,many,CASSSRLAGGLNEQFF
TRBV12-3/TRBV12-4,-,CASSVDRLNNQPQHF
TRBV20-1,many,CSPRGTGDYGYTF